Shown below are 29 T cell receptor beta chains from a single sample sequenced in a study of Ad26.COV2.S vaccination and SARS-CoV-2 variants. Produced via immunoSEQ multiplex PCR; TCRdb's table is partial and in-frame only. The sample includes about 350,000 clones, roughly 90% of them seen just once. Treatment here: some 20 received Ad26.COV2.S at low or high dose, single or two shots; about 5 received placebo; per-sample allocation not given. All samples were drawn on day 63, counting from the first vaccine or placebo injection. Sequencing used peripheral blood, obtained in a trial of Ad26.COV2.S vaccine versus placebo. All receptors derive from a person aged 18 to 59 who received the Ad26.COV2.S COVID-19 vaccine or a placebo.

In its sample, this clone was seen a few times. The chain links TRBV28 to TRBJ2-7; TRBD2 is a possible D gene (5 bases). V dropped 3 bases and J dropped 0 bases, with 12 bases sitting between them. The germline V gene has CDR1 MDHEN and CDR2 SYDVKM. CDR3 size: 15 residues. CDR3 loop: CASSLGGGGSYEQYF. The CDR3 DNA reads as TGTGCCAGCAGTTTGGGTGGAGGAGGCTCCTACGAGCAGTACTTC.

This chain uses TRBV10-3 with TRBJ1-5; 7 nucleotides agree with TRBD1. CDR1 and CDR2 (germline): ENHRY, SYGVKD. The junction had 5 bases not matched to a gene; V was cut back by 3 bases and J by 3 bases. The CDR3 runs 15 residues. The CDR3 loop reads CAISESGGNNQPQHF. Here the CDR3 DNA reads TGTGCCATCAGTGAATCAGGGGGGAACAATCAGCCCCAGCATTTT.

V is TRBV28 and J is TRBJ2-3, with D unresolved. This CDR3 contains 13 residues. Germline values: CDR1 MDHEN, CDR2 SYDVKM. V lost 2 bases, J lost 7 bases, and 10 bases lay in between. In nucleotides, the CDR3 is TGTGCCAGCAGTTTAGCCCACGGTAATACGCAGTATTTT. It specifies CASSLAHGNTQYF.

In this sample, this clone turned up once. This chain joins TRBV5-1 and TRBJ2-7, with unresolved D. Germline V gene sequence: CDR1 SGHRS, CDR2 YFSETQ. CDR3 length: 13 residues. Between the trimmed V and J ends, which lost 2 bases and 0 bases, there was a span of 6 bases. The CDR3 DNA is TGCGCCAGCAGCTTTGAAAACTCCTACGAGCAGTACTTC. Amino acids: CASSFENSYEQYF.

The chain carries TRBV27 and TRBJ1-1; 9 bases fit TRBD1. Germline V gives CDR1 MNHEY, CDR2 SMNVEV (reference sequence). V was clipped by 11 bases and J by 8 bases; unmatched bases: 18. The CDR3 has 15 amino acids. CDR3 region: CAGDRDRDPRGEAFF. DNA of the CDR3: TGTGCCGGGGACCGGGACAGGGACCCGAGGGGGGAAGCTTTCTTT.

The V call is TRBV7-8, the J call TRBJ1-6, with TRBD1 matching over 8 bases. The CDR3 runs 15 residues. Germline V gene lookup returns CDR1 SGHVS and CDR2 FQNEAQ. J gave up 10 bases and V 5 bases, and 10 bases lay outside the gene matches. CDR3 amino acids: CASSRTGQRASPLHF. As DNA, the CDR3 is TGTGCCAGCAGCCGGACAGGGCAGCGGGCATCACCCCTCCACTTT.

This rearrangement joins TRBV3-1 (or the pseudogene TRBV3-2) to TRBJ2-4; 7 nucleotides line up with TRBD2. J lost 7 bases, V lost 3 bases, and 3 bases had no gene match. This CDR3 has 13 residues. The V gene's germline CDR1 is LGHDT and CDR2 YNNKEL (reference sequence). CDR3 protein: CASSQGGRNIQYF. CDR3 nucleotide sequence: TGTGCCAGCAGCCAGGGGGGGAGGAACATTCAGTACTTC.

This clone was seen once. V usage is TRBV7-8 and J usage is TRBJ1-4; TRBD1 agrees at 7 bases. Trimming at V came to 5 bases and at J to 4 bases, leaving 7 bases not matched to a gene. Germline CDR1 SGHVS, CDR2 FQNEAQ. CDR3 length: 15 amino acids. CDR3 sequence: CASSPLDRINEKLFF. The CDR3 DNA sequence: TGTGCCAGCAGCCCCTTGGACAGGATTAATGAAAAACTGTTTTTT. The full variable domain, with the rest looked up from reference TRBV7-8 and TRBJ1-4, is GAGVSQSPRYKVAKRGQDVALRCDPISGHVSLFWYQQALGQGPEFLTYFQNEAQLDKSGLPSDRFFAERPEGSVSTLKIQRTQQEDSAVYLCASSPLDRINEKLFFGSGTQLSVL.

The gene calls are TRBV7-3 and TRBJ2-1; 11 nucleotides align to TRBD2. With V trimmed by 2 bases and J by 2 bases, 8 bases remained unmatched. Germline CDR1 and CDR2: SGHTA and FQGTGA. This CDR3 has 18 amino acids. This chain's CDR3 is CASSLSRLAGTTYNEQFF. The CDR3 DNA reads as TGTGCCAGCAGCTTATCGCGACTAGCGGGAACCACCTACAATGAGCAGTTCTTC.

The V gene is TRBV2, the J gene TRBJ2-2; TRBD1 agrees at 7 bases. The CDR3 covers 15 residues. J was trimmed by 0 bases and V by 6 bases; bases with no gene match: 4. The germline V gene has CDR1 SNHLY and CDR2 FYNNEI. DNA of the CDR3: TGTGCCAGCAGAGAGGGGGCTACGAACACCGGGGAGCTGTTTTTT. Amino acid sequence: CASREGATNTGELFF.

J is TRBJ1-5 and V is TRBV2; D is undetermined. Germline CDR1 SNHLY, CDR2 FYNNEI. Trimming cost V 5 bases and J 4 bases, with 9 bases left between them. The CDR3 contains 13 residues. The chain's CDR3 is CASSLNGNQPQHF. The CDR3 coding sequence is TGTGCCAGCAGTTTGAATGGGAATCAGCCCCAGCATTTT.

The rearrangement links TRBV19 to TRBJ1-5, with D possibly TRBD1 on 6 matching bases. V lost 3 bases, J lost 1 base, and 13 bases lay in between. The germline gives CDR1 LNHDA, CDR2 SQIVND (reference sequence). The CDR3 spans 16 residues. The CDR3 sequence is CASSILAGASNQPQHF. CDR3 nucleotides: TGTGCCAGTAGTATCTTGGCAGGGGCCAGCAATCAGCCCCAGCATTTT. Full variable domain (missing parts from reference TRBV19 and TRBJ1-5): DGGITQSPKYLFRKEGQNVTLSCEQNLNHDAMYWYRQDPGQGLRLIYYSQIVNDFQKGDIAEGYSVSREKKESFPLTVTSAQKNPTAFYLCASSILAGASNQPQHFGDGTRLSIL.

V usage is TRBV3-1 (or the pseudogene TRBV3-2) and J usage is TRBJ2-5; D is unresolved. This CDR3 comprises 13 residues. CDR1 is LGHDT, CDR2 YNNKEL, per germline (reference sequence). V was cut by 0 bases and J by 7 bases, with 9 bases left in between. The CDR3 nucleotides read TGTGCCAGCAGCCAAGAATCCTCGGCGACCCAGTACTTC. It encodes CASSQESSATQYF.

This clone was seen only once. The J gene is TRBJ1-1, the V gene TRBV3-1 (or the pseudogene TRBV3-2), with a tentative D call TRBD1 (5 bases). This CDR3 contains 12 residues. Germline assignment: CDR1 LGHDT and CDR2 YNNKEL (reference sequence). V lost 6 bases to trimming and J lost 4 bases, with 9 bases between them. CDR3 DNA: TGTGCCAGCAGGGTCGGGGCCACTGAAGCTTTCTTT. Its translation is CASRVGATEAFF.

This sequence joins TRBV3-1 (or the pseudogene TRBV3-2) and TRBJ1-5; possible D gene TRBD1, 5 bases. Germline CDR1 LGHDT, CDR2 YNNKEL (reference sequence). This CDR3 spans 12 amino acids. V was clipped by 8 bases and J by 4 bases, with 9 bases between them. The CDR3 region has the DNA TGTGCCAGCTTGAGGGGAAATCAGCCCCAGCATTTT. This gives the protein CASLRGNQPQHF.

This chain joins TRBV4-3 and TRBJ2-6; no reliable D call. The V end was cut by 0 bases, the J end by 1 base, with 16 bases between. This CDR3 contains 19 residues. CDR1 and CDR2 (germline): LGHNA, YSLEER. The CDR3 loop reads CASSQDFPPHRSGANVLTF. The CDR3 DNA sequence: TGCGCCAGCAGCCAAGATTTCCCCCCCCATAGGTCTGGGGCCAACGTCCTGACTTTC.

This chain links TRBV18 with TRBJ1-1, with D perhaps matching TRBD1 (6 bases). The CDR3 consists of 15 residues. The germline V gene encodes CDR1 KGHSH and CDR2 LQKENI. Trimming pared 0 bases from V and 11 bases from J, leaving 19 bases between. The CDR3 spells CASSPPGPGDPGAFF. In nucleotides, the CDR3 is TGTGCCAGCTCACCACCGGGACCAGGGGACCCCGGGGCTTTCTTT. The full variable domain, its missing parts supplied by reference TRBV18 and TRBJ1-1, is NAGVMQNPRHLVRRRGQEARLRCSPMKGHSHVYWYRQLPEEGLKFMVYLQKENIIDESGMPKERFSAEFPKEGPSILRIQQVVRGDSAAYFCASSPPGPGDPGAFFGQGTRLTVV.

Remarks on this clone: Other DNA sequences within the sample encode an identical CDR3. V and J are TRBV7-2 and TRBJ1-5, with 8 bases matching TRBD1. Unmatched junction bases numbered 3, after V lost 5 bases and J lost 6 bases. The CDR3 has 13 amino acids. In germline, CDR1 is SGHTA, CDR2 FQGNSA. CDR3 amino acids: CASSLQGGQPQHF. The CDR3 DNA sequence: TGTGCCAGCAGCCTACAGGGGGGTCAGCCCCAGCATTTT.

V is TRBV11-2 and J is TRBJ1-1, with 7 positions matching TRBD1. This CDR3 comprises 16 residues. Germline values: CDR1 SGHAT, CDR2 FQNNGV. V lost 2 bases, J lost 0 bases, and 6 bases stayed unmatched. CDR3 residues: CASSLTQGVVNTEAFF. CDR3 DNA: TGTGCCAGCAGCTTAACTCAGGGGGTGGTGAACACTGAAGCTTTCTTT.

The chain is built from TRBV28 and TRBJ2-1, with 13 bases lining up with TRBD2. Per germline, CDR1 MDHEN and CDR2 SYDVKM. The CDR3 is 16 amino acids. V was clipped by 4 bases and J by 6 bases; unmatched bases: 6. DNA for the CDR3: TGTGCCAGCAGTTCTCTACTAGCGGGGGGGTTCAATGAGCAGTTCTTC. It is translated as CASSSLLAGGFNEQFF.

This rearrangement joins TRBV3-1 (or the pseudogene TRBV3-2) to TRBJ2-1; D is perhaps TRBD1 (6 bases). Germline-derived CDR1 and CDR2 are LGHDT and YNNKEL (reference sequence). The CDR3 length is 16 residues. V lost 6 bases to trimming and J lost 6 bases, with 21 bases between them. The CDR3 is CASSYRELRKVNEQFF. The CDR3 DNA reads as TGTGCCAGCAGTTACAGGGAACTGAGGAAGGTCAATGAGCAGTTCTTC.

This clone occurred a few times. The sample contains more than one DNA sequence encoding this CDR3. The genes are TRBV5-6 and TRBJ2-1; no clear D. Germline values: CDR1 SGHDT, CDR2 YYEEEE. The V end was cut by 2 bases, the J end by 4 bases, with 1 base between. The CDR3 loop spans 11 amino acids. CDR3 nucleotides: TGTGCCAGCAGCTTATACAATGAGCAGTTCTTC. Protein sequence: CASSLYNEQFF.

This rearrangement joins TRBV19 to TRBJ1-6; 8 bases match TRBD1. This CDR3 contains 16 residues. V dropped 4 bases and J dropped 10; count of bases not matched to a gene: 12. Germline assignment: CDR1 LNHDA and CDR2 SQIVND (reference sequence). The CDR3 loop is CASSTALQGAGSPLHF. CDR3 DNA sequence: TGTGCCAGTAGTACCGCACTGCAGGGGGCAGGGTCACCCCTCCACTTT.

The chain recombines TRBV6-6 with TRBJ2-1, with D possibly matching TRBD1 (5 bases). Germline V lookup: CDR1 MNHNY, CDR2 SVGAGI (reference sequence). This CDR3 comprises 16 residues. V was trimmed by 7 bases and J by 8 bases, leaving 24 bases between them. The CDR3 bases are TGTGCCAGCAACCCCCTTTTCGGGCCGACAGTATATGAGCAGTTCTTC. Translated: CASNPLFGPTVYEQFF.

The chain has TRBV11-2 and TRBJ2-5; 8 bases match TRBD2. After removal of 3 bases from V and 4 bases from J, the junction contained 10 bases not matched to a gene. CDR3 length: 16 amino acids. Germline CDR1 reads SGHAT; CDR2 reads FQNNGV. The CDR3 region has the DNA TGTGCCAGCAGCTTCCAACCAGCGGGAGAGGGAGAGACCCAGTACTTC. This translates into CASSFQPAGEGETQYF.

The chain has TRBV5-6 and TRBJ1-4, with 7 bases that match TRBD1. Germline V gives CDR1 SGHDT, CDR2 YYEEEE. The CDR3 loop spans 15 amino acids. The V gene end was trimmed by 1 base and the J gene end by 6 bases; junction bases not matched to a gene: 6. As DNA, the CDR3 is TGTGCCAGCAGCTTGTTGCAGGGACAGTATGAAAAACTGTTTTTT. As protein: CASSLLQGQYEKLFF.

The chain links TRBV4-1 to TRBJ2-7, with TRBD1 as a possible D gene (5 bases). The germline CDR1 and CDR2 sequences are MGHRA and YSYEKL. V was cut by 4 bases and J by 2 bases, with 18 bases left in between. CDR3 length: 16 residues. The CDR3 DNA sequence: TGCGCCAGCAGCCGAGGAGTTTTCAGGGTGCCCTACGAGCAGTACTTC. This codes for CASSRGVFRVPYEQYF.

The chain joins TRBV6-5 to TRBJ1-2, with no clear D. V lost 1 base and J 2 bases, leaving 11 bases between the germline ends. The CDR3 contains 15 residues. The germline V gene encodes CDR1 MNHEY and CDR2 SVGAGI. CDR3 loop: CASSYLGGENYGYTF. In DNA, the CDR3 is TGTGCCAGCAGTTACTTAGGAGGAGAAAACTATGGCTACACCTTC.

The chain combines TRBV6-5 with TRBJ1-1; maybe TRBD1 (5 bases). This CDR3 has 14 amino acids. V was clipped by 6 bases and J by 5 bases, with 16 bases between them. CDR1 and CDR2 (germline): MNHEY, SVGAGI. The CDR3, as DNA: TGTGCCAGCAGACTCGACAGAGAGGCAACTGAAGCTTTCTTT. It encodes CASRLDREATEAFF.